This T cell receptor beta chain is drawn from a study of graft-versus-host responses after intestinal transplantation. Study background: The recipients all started with anti-thymocyte globulin induction and then took tacrolimus and steroids for about three years.

The CDR3 is 12 residues long. Germline lookup yields CDR1 SGHAT and CDR2 FQNNGV. Trimming took 3 bases from V and 6 from J, leaving 9 bases between them. Whole-study results and caveats: Among recipient marrow samples, GvH clones were found; some appeared first in ileum or blood.

The study plated some 200,000 CFSE-labeled responders with some 200,000 irradiated, violet-dye-labeled stimulators. Responder CD3+CD4+ and CD3+CD8+ cells that were proliferating and CFSE-low were sorted after the reaction. Data came from immunoSEQ multiplex PCR; TCRdb stores just in-frame clones and leaves some out. Here the sample spans roughly 14,000 clones, 25% to 40% being singletons. The rearrangement uses TRBV11-2 and TRBJ2-7; possible D gene TRBD2, 6 bases. Sequences were derived from alloreactive CD8+ T cells from a mixed lymphocyte reaction culture, sampled before intestinal transplant. Described subset: CFSE-low proliferating T cells sorted from roughly six-day pre-transplant mixed lymphocyte reaction (GvH or HvG direction). This receptor was obtained from a human patient who received an intestinal transplant. The CDR3 here is CASSFGGLEQYF. CDR3 DNA: TGTGCCAGCAGCTTCGGAGGGCTCGAGCAGTACTTC.